The entry below describes one TCR beta chain. Profiling relied on immunoSEQ multiplex PCR, and the TCRdb table lists in-frame clones only, not all of them. Among under 110,000 clones listed, under 95% were seen once. This sample is part of a study of T cell changes during pregnancy in multiple sclerosis. The CDR3 spans 14 residues. The V end lost 6 bases, the J end lost 0 bases, and 9 bases lay between the germline ends. Germline CDR1 reads LNHDA; CDR2 reads SQIVND (reference sequence). The receptor's source is a female donor with multiple sclerosis, enrolled in a pregnancy study. Sequences were derived from peripheral blood, sampled before pregnancy. This chain joins TRBV19 and TRBJ1-5; D not certain. CDR3 amino acids: CASREKNSNQPQHF. CDR3 coding DNA: TGTGCCAGTAGAGAGAAGAATAGCAATCAGCCCCAGCATTTT.